The 20 T cell receptor beta chains listed next were all sequenced from one sample in a study of T cells in Graves' hyperthyroidism and ophthalmopathy. The CDR3 regions of TCR beta were amplified from RNA transcripts. Using the HTBI primer set, a first-round RT-PCR was run on the TCR CDR3. TCRdb ran MiXCR on the multiplex PCR reads and lists one entry per CDR3 protein. The data show a few hundred thousand distinct CDR3 sequences, roughly 15% seen once. The sequenced material came from blood. The receptors were sampled from a woman aged 18-35 years with Graves' hyperthyroidism.

This clonotype was recorded many times. This chain joins TRBV6-1 and TRBJ2-7, with 7 bases aligning to TRBD2. CDR1 is MNHNS, CDR2 SASEGT, per germline. CDR3 size: 15 residues. With 2 bases clipped from V and 1 base from J, the junction kept 5 bases outside the gene matches. CDR3 loop: CASSERASGSYEQYF. The CDR3, as DNA: TGTGCCAGCAGTGAAAGGGCTAGCGGATCCTACGAGCAGTACTTC.

This clonotype was seen ten or more times. The chain uses TRBV5-6 and TRBJ2-5; TRBD1 is a possible D gene (5 bases). Trimming stripped 3 bases from V and 2 bases from J, with 11 bases between. Per germline, CDR1 SGHDT and CDR2 YYEEEE. The CDR3 covers 14 residues. CDR3 DNA: TGTGCCAGCAGCTCCGACAGCCTTCAAGAGACCCAGTACTTC. Protein: CASSSDSLQETQYF.

A few counts support this clonotype. This chain connects TRBV25-1 to TRBJ2-1; 13 nucleotides match TRBD2. CDR1 is MGHDK and CDR2 is SYGVNS in the germline V gene. The trim removed 3 bases at V and 4 bases at J, leaving 3 bases unmatched. The CDR3 runs 16 residues. CDR3 DNA: TGTGCCAGCAGTGATGGACTAGCGGGGGTTTACAATGAGCAGTTCTTC. Amino acid sequence: CASSDGLAGVYNEQFF. The full variable domain, in which reference TRBV25-1 and TRBJ2-1 provide the parts outside the CDR3, is EADIYQTPRYLVIGTGKKITLECSQTMGHDKMYWYQQDPGMELHLIHYSYGVNSTEKGDLSSESTVSRIRTEHFPLTLESARPSHTSQYLCASSDGLAGVYNEQFFGPGTRLTVL.

This clonotype has at least ten counts. The chain combines TRBV11-2 with TRBJ2-3, with unresolved D. The V and J ends lost 6 bases and 6 bases respectively, with 13 bases between them. The CDR3 loop spans 13 amino acids. Germline values: CDR1 SGHAT, CDR2 FQNNGV. The CDR3 here is CASSPALLDTQYF. The CDR3 bases are TGTGCCAGCAGTCCCGCCCTGCTGGATACGCAGTATTTT.

The chain is built from TRBV9 and TRBJ2-7, with 9 positions matching TRBD2. The length of the CDR3 is 16 residues. CDR1 is SGDLS and CDR2 is YYNGEE in the germline V gene. Trimming at V came to 0 bases and at J to 3 bases, leaving 7 bases not matched to a gene. CDR3 amino acids: CASSVEAGGVVYEQYF. DNA for the CDR3: TGTGCCAGCAGCGTAGAGGCGGGAGGGGTAGTCTACGAGCAGTACTTC.

This clonotype appeared many times. This chain uses TRBV20-1 with TRBJ2-7; D is ambiguous. The CDR3 is 15 amino acids. The germline V and J ends were trimmed by 6 bases and 1 base, with 19 bases remaining between them. The germline V gene has CDR1 DFQATT and CDR2 SNEGSKA (reference sequence). This CDR3 reads CSATEAGPISYEQYF. The CDR3 DNA reads TGCAGTGCCACTGAAGCAGGCCCTATTTCCTACGAGCAGTACTTC.

This clonotype has a count of ten or more. CDR3 sequence: CASMTTSGTYNEQFF. The CDR3 coding sequence is TGCGCCAGCATGACGACTAGCGGGACATACAATGAGCAGTTCTTC. The genes are TRBV5-1 and TRBJ2-1; 11 nucleotides agree with TRBD2. CDR3 length: 15 amino acids. J gave up 4 bases and V 6 bases, and 6 bases lay outside the gene matches. CDR1 and CDR2 (germline): SGHRS, YFSETQ.

This clonotype was observed many times. V usage is TRBV27 and J usage is TRBJ2-5, with 7 bases identical to TRBD1. The trim removed 3 bases at V and 5 bases at J, leaving 9 bases unmatched. Germline V gives CDR1 MNHEY, CDR2 SMNVEV (reference sequence). This CDR3 contains 15 residues. The CDR3 spells CASSFSAETGETQYF. In DNA form, the CDR3 reads TGTGCCAGCAGTTTCTCGGCGGAGACAGGGGAGACCCAGTACTTC.

The table lists this clonotype with a few counts. Because the CDR3 is missing its conserved closing phenylalanine or tryptophan, this is likely a read error. This chain connects TRBV12-3 or TRBV12-4 to TRBJ1-2; possibly TRBD1 for D (6 bases). This CDR3 is 13 amino acids long. The V end was cut by 6 bases, the J end by 2 bases, with 10 bases between. Here the CDR3 DNA reads TGTGCCAGCAGCCGAGACAGGAACTATGGCTACACCCTC. Residues: CASSRDRNYGYTL.

Many counts were recorded for this clonotype. The rearrangement links TRBV11-2 to TRBJ2-7; TRBD2 matches at 8 bases. CDR1 is SGHAT, CDR2 FQNNGV, per germline. The CDR3 length is 17 residues. Unmatched junction bases numbered 19, after V lost 7 bases and J lost 5 bases. The CDR3 DNA reads TGTGCCAGCACCTGGGGAGGAGTACCAGCGGGAGACCACGAGCAGTACTTC. Its translation: CASTWGGVPAGDHEQYF. The whole variable domain, remainder taken from reference TRBV11-2 and TRBJ2-7, is EAGVAQSPRYKIIEKRQSVAFWCNPISGHATLYWYQQILGQGPKLLIQFQNNGVVDDSQLPKDRFSAERLKGVDSTLKIQPAKLEDSAVYLCASTWGGVPAGDHEQYFGPGTRLTVT.

This clonotype came up many times. V is TRBV28 and J is TRBJ1-1, with TRBD1 as a possible D gene (5 bases). CDR1 and CDR2 (germline): MDHEN, SYDVKM. V was clipped by 1 base and J by 5 bases, with 17 bases between them. CDR3 length: 16 residues. DNA for the CDR3: TGTGCCAGCAGTTTATCTGGGACTCCGGAGGAAACTGAAGCTTTCTTT. This encodes CASSLSGTPEETEAFF.

This clonotype was detected many times. The V call is TRBV5-8, the J call TRBJ2-4; the D gene is possibly TRBD2 (5 bases). Germline V gene lookup returns CDR1 SGHTS and CDR2 YDEGEE. CDR3 length: 14 amino acids. V lost 4 bases, J lost 0 bases, and 8 bases lay in between. In DNA form, the CDR3 reads TGTGCCAGCAGCGCCGGGGTAGCCAAAAACATTCAGTACTTC. This gives the protein CASSAGVAKNIQYF.

The sample holds many counts of this clonotype. The rearrangement joins TRBV5-1 to TRBJ1-2; weak D call: TRBD1 (6 bases). The V end was cut by 0 bases, the J end by 7 bases, with 10 bases between. Germline CDR1 is SGHRS and CDR2 is YFSETQ. The CDR3 is made up of 13 amino acids. The CDR3 region is CASSLAQGTGYTF. CDR3 in DNA: TGCGCCAGCAGCTTGGCGCAGGGGACTGGCTACACCTTC.

This clonotype was picked up many times. The rearrangement links TRBV6-1 to TRBJ2-7; D may be TRBD2 (5 bases). Germline CDR1 and CDR2: MNHNS and SASEGT. The CDR3 is 16 residues long. V was clipped by 2 bases and J by 0 bases, with 14 bases between them. CDR3 DNA sequence: TGTGCCAGCAGTGAACCATTAGCGCAGAGCTCCTACGAGCAGTACTTC. This gives the protein CASSEPLAQSSYEQYF.

This clonotype was recorded at least ten times. The CDR3 nucleotides read TGTGCCAGCAGTTTCAGGGGGGCTGGAAACACCATATATTTT. Encoded protein: CASSFRGAGNTIYF. V and J are TRBV12-3 or TRBV12-4 and TRBJ1-3; 7 bases are a match to TRBD1. The CDR3 consists of 14 residues. The ends lost 3 bases at V and 2 bases at J; junction bases unmatched: 1.

This clonotype was counted a few times. The V and J genes are TRBV5-1 and TRBJ2-7; D may correspond to TRBD1 or TRBD2 (5 bases each). Trimming took off 3 bases at V and 0 bases at J, with 22 bases between the two ends. Germline V gene lookup returns CDR1 SGHRS and CDR2 YFSETQ. This CDR3 spans 18 amino acids. CDR3 region: CASSSRTLTTRSSYEQYF. The DNA for the CDR3 is TGCGCCAGCAGCTCCCGGACATTGACTACCCGCTCCTCCTACGAGCAGTACTTC.

This clonotype was recorded at least ten times. The chain uses TRBV30 and TRBJ1-2, with TRBD1 matching over 7 bases. Losses at the gene ends were 3 bases for V and 2 bases for J; bases not matched to a gene: 0. Germline lookup yields CDR1 GTSNPN and CDR2 SVGIG (reference sequence). The CDR3 is 12 residues long. CDR3 nucleotide sequence: TGTGCCTGGAGCAGGGGGAACTATGGCTACACCTTC. The encoded protein is CAWSRGNYGYTF.

This clonotype came up many times. J is TRBJ2-2 and V is TRBV2; 9 positions match TRBD2. This CDR3 spans 15 amino acids. V gave up 8 bases and J gave up 1 base; unmatched junction bases: 5. Germline V CDR1 and CDR2: SNHLY, FYNNEI. This CDR3 reads CASERLAENTGELFF. DNA for the CDR3: TGTGCCAGCGAGAGACTAGCGGAGAACACCGGGGAGCTGTTTTTT.

Many counts were recorded for this clonotype. The chain couples TRBV28 to TRBJ1-4; D remains unclear. V dropped 4 bases and J dropped 8 bases, with 17 bases sitting between them. The CDR3 sequence is 15 residues long. Germline V gene data show CDR1 as MDHEN and CDR2 as SYDVKM. The CDR3 loop reads CASSSSLGKGEKLFF. The DNA for the CDR3 is TGTGCCAGCAGTTCAAGCCTGGGAAAAGGGGAAAAACTGTTTTTT. The whole variable domain, filled in from reference TRBV28 and TRBJ1-4, reads DVKVTQSSRYLVKRTGEKVFLECVQDMDHENMFWYRQDPGLGLRLIYFSYDVKMKEKGDIPEGYSVSREKKERFSLILESASTNQTSMYLCASSSSLGKGEKLFFGSGTQLSVL.

This clonotype appeared a few times. This clone may be a read error of a much larger clone one base away. Here the CDR3 reads CVSTAGYEQFF. The CDR3 nucleotides are TGTGTCAGCACAGCGGGTTATGAGCAGTTCTTC. V and J are TRBV2 and TRBJ2-1; D may be TRBD2 (6 bases). The CDR3 is 11 residues long. Germline-derived CDR1 and CDR2 are SNHLY and FYNNEI.